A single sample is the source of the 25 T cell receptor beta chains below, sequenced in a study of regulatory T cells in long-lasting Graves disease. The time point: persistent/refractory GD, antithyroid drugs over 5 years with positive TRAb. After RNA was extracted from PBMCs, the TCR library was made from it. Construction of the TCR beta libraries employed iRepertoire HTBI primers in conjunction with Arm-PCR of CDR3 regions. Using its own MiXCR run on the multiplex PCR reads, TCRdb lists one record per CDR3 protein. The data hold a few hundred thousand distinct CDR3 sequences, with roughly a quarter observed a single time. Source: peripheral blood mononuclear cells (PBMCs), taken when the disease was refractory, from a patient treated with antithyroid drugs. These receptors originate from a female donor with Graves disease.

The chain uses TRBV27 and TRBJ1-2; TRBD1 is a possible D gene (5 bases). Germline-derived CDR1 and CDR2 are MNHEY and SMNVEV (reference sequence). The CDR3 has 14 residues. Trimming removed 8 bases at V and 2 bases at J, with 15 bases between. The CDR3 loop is CASSLGAGNYGYTF. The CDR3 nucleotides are TGTGCCAGCTCCCTAGGGGCTGGGAACTATGGCTACACCTTC.

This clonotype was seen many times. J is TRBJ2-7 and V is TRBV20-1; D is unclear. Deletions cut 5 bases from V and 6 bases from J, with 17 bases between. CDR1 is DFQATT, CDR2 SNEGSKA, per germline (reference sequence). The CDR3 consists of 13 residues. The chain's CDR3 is CSAPSPSRGEQYF. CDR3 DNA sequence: TGCAGTGCTCCAAGCCCTTCTAGAGGCGAGCAGTACTTC.

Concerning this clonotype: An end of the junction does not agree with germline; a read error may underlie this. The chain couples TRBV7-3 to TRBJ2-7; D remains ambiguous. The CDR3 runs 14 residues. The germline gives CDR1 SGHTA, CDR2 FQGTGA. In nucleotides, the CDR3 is TGCGCCAGCAGCCAAGGTTCAGGCCCTTGGGAGCAGTACTTC. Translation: CASSQGSGPWEQYF.

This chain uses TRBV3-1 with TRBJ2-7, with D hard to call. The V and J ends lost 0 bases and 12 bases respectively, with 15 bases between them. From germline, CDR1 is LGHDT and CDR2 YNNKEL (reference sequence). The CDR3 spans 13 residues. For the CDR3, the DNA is TGTGCCAGCAGCCAAGATTCGACCCAATCACGGTACTTC. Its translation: CASSQDSTQSRYF.

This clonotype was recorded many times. CDR3 sequence: CASRDTDSPLHF. The DNA of the CDR3 is TGTGCCAGTAGGGACACCGATTCACCCCTCCACTTT. The gene calls are TRBV2 and TRBJ1-6; the D gene is possibly TRBD1 (6 bases). Trimming left V 9 bases short and J 8 bases short, with 11 bases between. This CDR3 has 12 residues. Looked up from germline, CDR1 is SNHLY and CDR2 is FYNNEI. Using reference TRBV2 and TRBJ1-6 for the parts outside the CDR3, the full variable domain is EPEVTQTPSHQVTQMGQEVILRCVPISNHLYFYWYRQILGQKVEFLVSFYNNEISEKSEIFDDQFSVERPDGSNFTLKIRSTKLEDSAMYFCASRDTDSPLHFGNGTRLTVT.

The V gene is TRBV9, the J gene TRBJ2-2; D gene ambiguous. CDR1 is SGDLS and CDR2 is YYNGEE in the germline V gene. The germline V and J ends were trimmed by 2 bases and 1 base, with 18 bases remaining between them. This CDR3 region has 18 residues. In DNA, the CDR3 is TGTGCCAGCAGCGTGACCTCGTCTACCCGCTTGAACACCGGGGAGCTGTTTTTT. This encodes CASSVTSSTRLNTGELFF.

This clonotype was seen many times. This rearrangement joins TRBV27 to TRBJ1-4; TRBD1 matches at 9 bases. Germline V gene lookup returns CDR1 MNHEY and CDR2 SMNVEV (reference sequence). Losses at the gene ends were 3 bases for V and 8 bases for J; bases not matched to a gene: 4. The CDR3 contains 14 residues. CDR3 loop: CASSLDRGYEKLFF. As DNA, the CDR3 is TGTGCCAGCAGTTTGGACAGGGGATACGAAAAACTGTTTTTT.

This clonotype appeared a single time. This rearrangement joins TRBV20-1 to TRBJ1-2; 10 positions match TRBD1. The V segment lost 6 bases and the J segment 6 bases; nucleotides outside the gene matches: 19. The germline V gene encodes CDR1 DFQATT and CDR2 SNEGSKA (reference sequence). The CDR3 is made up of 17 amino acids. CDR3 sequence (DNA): TGCAGTGCCCCGACAGGGGGCGTGATCTCGAGAAACGATGGCTACACCTTC. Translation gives CSAPTGGVISRNDGYTF.

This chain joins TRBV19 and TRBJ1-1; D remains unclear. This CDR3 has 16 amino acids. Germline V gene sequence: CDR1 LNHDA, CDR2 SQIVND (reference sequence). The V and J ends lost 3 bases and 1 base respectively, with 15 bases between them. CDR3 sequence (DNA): TGTGCCAGTAGTATCCCCCCTCAGTGGGGGAACACTGAAGCTTTCTTT. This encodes CASSIPPQWGNTEAFF.

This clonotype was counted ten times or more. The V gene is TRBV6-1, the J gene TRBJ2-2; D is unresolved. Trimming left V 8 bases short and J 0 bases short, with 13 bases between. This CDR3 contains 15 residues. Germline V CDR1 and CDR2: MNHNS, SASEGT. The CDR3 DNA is TGTGCCAGCGGCTTGAAAGTTACGAACACCGGGGAGCTGTTTTTT. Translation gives CASGLKVTNTGELFF.

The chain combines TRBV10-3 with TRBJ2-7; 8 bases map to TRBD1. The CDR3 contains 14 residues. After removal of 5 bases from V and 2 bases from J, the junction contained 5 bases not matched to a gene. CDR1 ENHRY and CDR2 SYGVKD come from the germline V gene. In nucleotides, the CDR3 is TGTGCCATCAGTCAGGCGACAGGGGCCTACGAGCAGTACTTC. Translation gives CAISQATGAYEQYF.

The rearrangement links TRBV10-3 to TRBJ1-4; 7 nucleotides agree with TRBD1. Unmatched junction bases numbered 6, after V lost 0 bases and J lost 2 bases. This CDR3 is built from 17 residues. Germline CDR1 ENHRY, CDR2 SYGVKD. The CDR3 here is CAISESDRRGTNEKLFF. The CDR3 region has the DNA TGTGCCATCAGTGAGTCGGACAGGCGGGGGACTAATGAAAAACTGTTTTTT.

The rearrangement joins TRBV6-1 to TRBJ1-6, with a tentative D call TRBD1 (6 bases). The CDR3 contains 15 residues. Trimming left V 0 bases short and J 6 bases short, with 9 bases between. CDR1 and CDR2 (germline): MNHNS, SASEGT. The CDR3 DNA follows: TGTGCCAGCAGTGAAGCCGGGACATTTAATTCACCCCTCCACTTT. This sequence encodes CASSEAGTFNSPLHF.

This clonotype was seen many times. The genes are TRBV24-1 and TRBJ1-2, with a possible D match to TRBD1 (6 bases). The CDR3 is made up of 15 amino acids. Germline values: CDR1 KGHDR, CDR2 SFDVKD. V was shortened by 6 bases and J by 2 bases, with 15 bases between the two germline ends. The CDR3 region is CATSHLKGVNYGYTF. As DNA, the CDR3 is TGTGCCACCAGTCATCTAAAGGGGGTAAACTATGGCTACACCTTC.

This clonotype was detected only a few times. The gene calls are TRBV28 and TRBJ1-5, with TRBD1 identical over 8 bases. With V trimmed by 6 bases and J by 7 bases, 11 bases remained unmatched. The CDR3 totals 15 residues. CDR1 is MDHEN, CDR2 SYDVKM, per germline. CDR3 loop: CASSLQQGAGQPQHF. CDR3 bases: TGTGCCAGCAGCCTCCAGCAGGGGGCAGGACAGCCCCAGCATTTT.

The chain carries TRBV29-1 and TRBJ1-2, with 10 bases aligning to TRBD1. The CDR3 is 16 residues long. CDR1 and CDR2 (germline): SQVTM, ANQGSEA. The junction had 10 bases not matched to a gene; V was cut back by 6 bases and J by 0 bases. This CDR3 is CSVERTGGEANYGYTF. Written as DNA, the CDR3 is TGCAGCGTCGAAAGGACAGGGGGTGAAGCTAACTATGGCTACACCTTC. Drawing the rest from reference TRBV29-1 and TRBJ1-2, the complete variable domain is SAVISQKPSRDICQRGTSLTIQCQVDSQVTMMFWYRQQPGQSLTLIATANQGSEATYESGFVIDKFPISRPNLTFSTLTVSNMSPEDSSIYLCSVERTGGEANYGYTFGSGTRLTVV.

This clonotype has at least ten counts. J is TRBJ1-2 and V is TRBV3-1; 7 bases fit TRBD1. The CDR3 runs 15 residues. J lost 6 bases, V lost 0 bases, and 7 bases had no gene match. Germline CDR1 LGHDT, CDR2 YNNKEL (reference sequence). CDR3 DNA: TGTGCCAGCAGCCAAGATTGGGACAGTAGAGATGGCTACACCTTC. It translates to CASSQDWDSRDGYTF.

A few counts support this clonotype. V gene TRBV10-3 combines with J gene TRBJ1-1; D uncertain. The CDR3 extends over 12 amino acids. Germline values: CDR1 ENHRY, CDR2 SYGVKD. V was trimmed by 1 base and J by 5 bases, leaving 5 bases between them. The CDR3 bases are TGTGCCATCAGTGAGTTGAGGACTGAAGCTTTCTTT. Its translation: CAISELRTEAFF.

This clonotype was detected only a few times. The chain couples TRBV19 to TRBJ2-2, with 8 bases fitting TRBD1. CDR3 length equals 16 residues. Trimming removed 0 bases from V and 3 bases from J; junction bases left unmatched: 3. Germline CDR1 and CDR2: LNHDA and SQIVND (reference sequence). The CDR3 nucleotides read TGTGCCAGTAGTATAGATGGGACAGGTTACACCGGGGAGCTGTTTTTT. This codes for CASSIDGTGYTGELFF.

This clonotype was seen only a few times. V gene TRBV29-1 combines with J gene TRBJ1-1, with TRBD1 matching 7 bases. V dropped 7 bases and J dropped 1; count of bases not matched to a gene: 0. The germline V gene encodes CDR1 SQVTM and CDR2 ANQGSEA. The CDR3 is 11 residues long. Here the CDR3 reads CSGDRNTEAFF. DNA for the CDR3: TGCAGCGGGGACAGGAACACTGAAGCTTTCTTT.

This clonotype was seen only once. The DNA of the CDR3 is TGTGCCAGCAGCTACCAGCCCGGACAGGGGGTCAATGAGCAGTTCTTC. Protein: CASSYQPGQGVNEQFF. The chain joins TRBV7-3 to TRBJ2-1; 10 bases agree with TRBD1. The V gene end was trimmed by 4 bases and the J gene end by 6 bases; junction bases not matched to a gene: 9. Germline V CDR1 and CDR2: SGHTA, FQGTGA. The CDR3 is made up of 16 amino acids.

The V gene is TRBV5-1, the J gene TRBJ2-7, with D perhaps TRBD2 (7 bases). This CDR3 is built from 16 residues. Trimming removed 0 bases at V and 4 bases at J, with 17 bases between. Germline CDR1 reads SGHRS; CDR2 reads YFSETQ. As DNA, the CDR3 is TGCGCCAGCAGCTTGGCCGGCGGGGGCGGGGATTACGAGCAGTACTTC. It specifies CASSLAGGGGDYEQYF.

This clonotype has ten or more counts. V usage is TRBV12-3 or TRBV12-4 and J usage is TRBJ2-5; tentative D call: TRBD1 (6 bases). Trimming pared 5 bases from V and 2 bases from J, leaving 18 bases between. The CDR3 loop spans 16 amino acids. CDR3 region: CASSKGQRWGQETQYF. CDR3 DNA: TGTGCCAGCAGTAAAGGACAGAGGTGGGGACAAGAGACCCAGTACTTC.

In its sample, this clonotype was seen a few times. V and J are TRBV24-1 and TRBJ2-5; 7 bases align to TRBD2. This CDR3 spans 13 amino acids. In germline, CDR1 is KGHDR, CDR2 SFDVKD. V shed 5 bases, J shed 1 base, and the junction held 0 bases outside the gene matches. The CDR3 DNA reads TGTGCCACCAGTGGACTAGCCCAAGAGACCCAGTACTTC. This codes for CATSGLAQETQYF.

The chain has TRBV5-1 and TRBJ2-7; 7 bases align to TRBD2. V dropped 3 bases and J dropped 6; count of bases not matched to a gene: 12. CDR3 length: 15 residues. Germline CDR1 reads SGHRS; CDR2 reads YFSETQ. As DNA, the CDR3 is TGCGCCAGCAGCTCTGCAGCGGGAACTCGGGTCGAGCAGTACTTC. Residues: CASSSAAGTRVEQYF.